What follows are 20 T cell receptor beta chains derived from one specimen sequenced in a study of type 1 regulatory T cells. TCRdb called the reads again in MiXCR, with one record for every CDR3 protein. The table lists approximately 90,000 distinct CDR3 sequences, 25% to 40% of them singletons, with 2% to 2.5% in the top ten. Sequencing was performed on CD4+ T cells, either the whole sample or a sorted fraction (not recorded which). The receptors shown here come from a human donor in good health.

The chain links TRBV5-1 to TRBJ2-1; 11 bases match TRBD2. The CDR3 is 17 residues long. Trimming took 1 base from V and 12 from J; bases not matched to a gene: 15. Germline assignment: CDR1 SGHRS and CDR2 YFSETQ. The CDR3 is CASSLQPTSGGNLGQFF. In DNA form, the CDR3 reads TGCGCCAGCAGCTTGCAACCCACTAGCGGGGGAAACCTTGGGCAGTTCTTC.

This clonotype was picked up one time. The V and J genes are TRBV4-2 and TRBJ1-2, with a weak D call TRBD1 (6 bases). Deletions cut 3 bases from V and 5 bases from J, with 10 bases between. Germline V gene sequence: CDR1 LGHNA, CDR2 YNFKEQ. The CDR3 has 13 amino acids. DNA of the CDR3: TGTGCCAGCAGCCAGGAACAGGGTTATGGCTACACCTTC. Translating gives CASSQEQGYGYTF.

The CDR3 protein is CASSLAGAGAGETQYF. CDR3 coding DNA: TGTGCCAGCAGCTTAGCGGGGGCAGGGGCTGGGGAGACCCAGTACTTC. The chain carries TRBV7-2 and TRBJ2-5, with D perhaps TRBD1 (6 bases). V was shortened by 0 bases and J by 5 bases, with 16 bases between the two germline ends. The CDR3 runs to 16 residues. Looked up from germline, CDR1 is SGHTA and CDR2 is FQGNSA.

This clonotype was observed a few times. V and J are TRBV11-1 and TRBJ2-2; D gene uncertain. V was pared by 5 bases and J by 4 bases, with 14 bases between. The V gene's germline CDR1 is SGHAT and CDR2 FQDESV (reference sequence). This CDR3 is 15 amino acids long. This chain's CDR3 is CASSVPEKGTGELFF. As DNA, the CDR3 is TGTGCCAGCAGCGTCCCGGAAAAGGGCACCGGGGAGCTGTTTTTT.

The genes are TRBV15 and TRBJ2-5, with TRBD2 identical over 9 bases. The germline V gene encodes CDR1 LNHNV and CDR2 YYDKDF (reference sequence). The CDR3 spans 15 residues. V shed 0 bases and J 9 bases; nucleotides not matched to a gene: 8. The CDR3 region is CATSREGSGGLAQYF. CDR3 nucleotides: TGTGCCACCAGCAGAGAGGGTAGCGGGGGTCTCGCCCAGTACTTC.

On this clonotype: At one of its ends the junction is not consistent with the germline gene, which may arise from a read error. V and J are TRBV20-1 and TRBJ2-3, with 8 bases that match TRBD1. Germline lookup yields CDR1 DFQATT and CDR2 SNEGSKA (reference sequence). The CDR3 totals 14 residues. The CDR3 protein is CSARGQGLSETQYF. As DNA, the CDR3 is TGCAGTGCTAGAGGACAGGGGTTGTCAGAAACGCAGTATTTT.

V usage is TRBV7-6 and J usage is TRBJ2-1; D uncertain. Germline CDR1 and CDR2: SGHVS and FNYEAQ. With 1 base removed from V and 1 base from J, the gap between germline ends came to 11 bases. This CDR3 contains 16 residues. The CDR3 protein is CASSLGAEPSYNEQFF. As DNA, the CDR3 is TGTGCCAGCAGCTTAGGGGCGGAACCTTCCTACAATGAGCAGTTCTTC.

This chain joins TRBV20-1 and TRBJ2-7, with 7 bases identical to TRBD2. V gave up 0 bases and J gave up 2 bases; unmatched junction bases: 7. The CDR3 has 15 residues. In germline, CDR1 is DFQATT, CDR2 SNEGSKA (reference sequence). This CDR3 is CSARDRAGSPYEQYF. The CDR3 DNA follows: TGCAGTGCTAGAGATCGAGCGGGGAGTCCCTACGAGCAGTACTTC.

This clonotype came up many times. The chain has TRBV7-9 and TRBJ2-5; D ambiguous. The ends were cut back, 2 bases at V and 5 bases at J, with 6 bases in the middle. Germline V gene data show CDR1 as SEHNR and CDR2 as FQNEAQ (reference sequence). This CDR3 is built from 12 residues. CDR3 loop: CASSLSEETQYF. Here the CDR3 DNA reads TGTGCCAGCAGCTTAAGCGAGGAGACCCAGTACTTC.

The chain couples TRBV4-3 to TRBJ2-5; D unresolved. The CDR3 totals 14 residues. Per the germline V gene, CDR1 is LGHNA and CDR2 is YSLEER. The ends were cut back, 1 base at V and 4 bases at J, with 10 bases in the middle. The CDR3 region is CASSQVGQGETQYF. The DNA for the CDR3 is TGCGCCAGCAGCCAAGTTGGCCAAGGAGAGACCCAGTACTTC.

Concerning this clonotype itself: One junction end disagrees with the germline gene, perhaps due to a read error. V gene TRBV10-3 combines with J gene TRBJ2-3; no clear D. This CDR3 is built from 11 residues. Germline V gives CDR1 ENHRY, CDR2 SYGVKD. Here the CDR3 DNA reads TGTACCATGAGTAGCACAGATACGCAGTATTTT. This translates into CTMSSTDTQYF.

The J gene is TRBJ2-4, the V gene TRBV2; D is undetermined. Trimming left V 4 bases short and J 1 base short, with 11 bases between. This CDR3 has 15 residues. Germline CDR1 reads SNHLY; CDR2 reads FYNNEI. The CDR3 DNA reads as TGTGCCAGCAGTGGCCAGCTAGGGGCCAAAAACATTCAGTACTTC. This codes for CASSGQLGAKNIQYF. Combining the CDR3 with reference TRBV2 and TRBJ2-4 gives the whole variable domain EPEVTQTPSHQVTQMGQEVILRCVPISNHLYFYWYRQILGQKVEFLVSFYNNEISEKSEIFDDQFSVERPDGSNFTLKIRSTKLEDSAMYFCASSGQLGAKNIQYFGAGTRLSVL.

A single count supports this clonotype. The V gene is TRBV7-2, the J gene TRBJ2-5, with 7 bases aligning to TRBD2. In germline, CDR1 is SGHTA, CDR2 FQGNSA. CDR3 length: 16 amino acids. V lost 2 bases to trimming and J lost 1 base; unmatched junction nucleotides: 7. The chain's CDR3 is CASSLSSSGGQETQYF. The CDR3 DNA reads as TGTGCCAGCAGCTTAAGTTCTAGCGGAGGCCAAGAGACCCAGTACTTC.

This clonotype was detected a few times. The CDR3 reads CASSYSGVGQPQHF. In DNA form, the CDR3 reads TGTGCCAGCAGTTACTCAGGGGTAGGACAGCCCCAGCATTTT. J is TRBJ1-5 and V is TRBV6-6; D is perhaps TRBD1 (5 bases). The germline V and J ends were trimmed by 0 bases and 7 bases, with 10 bases remaining between them. This CDR3 region has 14 residues. Germline CDR1 reads MNHNY; CDR2 reads SVGAGI (reference sequence).

There are a few counts of this clonotype. The chain joins TRBV4-1 to TRBJ1-2; 9 bases match TRBD1. CDR3 size: 14 residues. J lost 6 bases, V lost 3 bases, and 5 bases had no gene match. The germline V gene has CDR1 MGHRA and CDR2 YSYEKL. The CDR3 nucleotides read TGCGCCAGCAGCCATCCCGGGACAGGGAATGGCTACACCTTC. Translated, it gives CASSHPGTGNGYTF.

The chain recombines TRBV7-2 with TRBJ2-1; tentatively, D is TRBD1 or TRBD2 (5 bases each). Germline lookup yields CDR1 SGHTA and CDR2 FQGNSA. With 4 bases removed from V and 9 bases from J, the gap between germline ends came to 19 bases. There are 15 residues in the CDR3. This CDR3 reads CASSSSGTIRFEQFF. The CDR3 nucleotides are TGTGCCAGCAGCTCTTCCGGGACCATTCGGTTTGAGCAGTTCTTC.

The V call is TRBV6-4, the J call TRBJ2-1, with 8 bases aligning to TRBD1. Germline trimming cut 4 bases from V and 2 bases from J; bases unmatched to any gene: 1. CDR1 MRHNA and CDR2 SNTAGT come from the germline V gene. CDR3 size: 14 residues. CDR3 nucleotide sequence: TGTGCCAGCAGTGCAGGGGGCGCCTACAATGAGCAGTTCTTC. Translation gives CASSAGGAYNEQFF.

There are a few counts of this clonotype. The chain uses TRBV28 and TRBJ2-1; no clear D gene. The CDR3 runs to 15 residues. Germline-derived CDR1 and CDR2 are MDHEN and SYDVKM. Trimming removed 6 bases at V and 0 bases at J, with 12 bases between. CDR3 protein: CASSLQPSSYNEQFF. The CDR3 DNA sequence: TGTGCCAGCAGCCTTCAGCCAAGCTCCTACAATGAGCAGTTCTTC.

The genes are TRBV30 and TRBJ2-7, with TRBD1 as a possible D gene (5 bases). The V end lost 3 bases, the J end lost 4 bases, and 7 bases lay between the germline ends. Germline V gene lookup returns CDR1 GTSNPN and CDR2 SVGIG (reference sequence). The CDR3 spans 11 residues. CDR3 in amino acids: CAWSDSYEQYF. CDR3 DNA sequence: TGTGCCTGGAGCGACAGTTACGAGCAGTACTTC.

This clonotype came up a few times. V is TRBV5-1 and J is TRBJ2-7; D not resolved. Germline lookup yields CDR1 SGHRS and CDR2 YFSETQ. V dropped 0 bases and J dropped 6 bases, with 16 bases sitting between them. This CDR3 spans 15 amino acids. CDR3 DNA: TGCGCCAGCAGCTTGGGAGCCAGTGTCTCTTTCGAGCAGTACTTC. It specifies CASSLGASVSFEQYF.